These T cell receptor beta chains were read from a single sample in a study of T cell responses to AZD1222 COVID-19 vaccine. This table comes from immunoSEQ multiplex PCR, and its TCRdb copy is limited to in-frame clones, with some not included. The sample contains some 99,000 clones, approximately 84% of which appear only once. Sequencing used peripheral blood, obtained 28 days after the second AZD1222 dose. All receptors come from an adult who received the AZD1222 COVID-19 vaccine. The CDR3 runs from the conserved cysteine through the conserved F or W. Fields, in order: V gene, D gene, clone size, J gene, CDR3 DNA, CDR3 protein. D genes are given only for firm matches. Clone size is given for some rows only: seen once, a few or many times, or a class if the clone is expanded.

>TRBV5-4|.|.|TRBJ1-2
TGTGCCAGCAGCTTGACCCTGGGTTCGGGTCTTTTCTTTGGCTACACCTTC
CASSLTLGSGLFFGYTF
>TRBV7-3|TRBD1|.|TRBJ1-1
TGTGCCAGCACCCCTATAGGGACAGATATGAACACTGAAGCTTTCTTT
CASTPIGTDMNTEAFF
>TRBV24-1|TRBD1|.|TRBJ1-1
TGTGCCACCAGTGACTCCCCCGGGACAGGGGCCACTGAAGCTTTCTTT
CATSDSPGTGATEAFF
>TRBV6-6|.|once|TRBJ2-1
TGTGCCAGCAGTTCCGGACCTTACAATGAGCAGTTCTTC
CASSSGPYNEQFF
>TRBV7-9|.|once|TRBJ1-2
TGTGCCAGCAGCTTAGGAGTGCGGAGTCATGGCTACACCTTC
CASSLGVRSHGYTF
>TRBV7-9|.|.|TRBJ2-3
TGTGCCAGCAGCTCTACCCGGGGACAAGCCACAGATACGCAGTATTTT
CASSSTRGQATDTQYF
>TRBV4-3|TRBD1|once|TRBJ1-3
TGCGCCAGCAGCCGGAGTAAGATTCAGGGGGCTGGTGGAAACACCATATATTTT
CASSRSKIQGAGGNTIYF
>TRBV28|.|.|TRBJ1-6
TGTGCCAGCAGTTTGCGTTCGAGTTTGGGGTCACCCCTCCACTTT
CASSLRSSLGSPLHF
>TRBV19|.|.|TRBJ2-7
TGTGCCAGTAGTATCAACTCCTACGAGCAGTACTTC
CASSINSYEQYF
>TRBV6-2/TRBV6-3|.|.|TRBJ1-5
TGTGCCAGCAGTCCCCCGAGCAATCAGCCCCAGCATTTT
CASSPPSNQPQHF
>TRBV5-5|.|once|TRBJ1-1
TGTGCCAGCAGCTTGGGTGTAGGCTTCCAGGCTGAAGCTTTCTTT
CASSLGVGFQAEAFF
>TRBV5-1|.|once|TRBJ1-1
TGCGCCAGCAAGCCACAGGGAGGGGAATTCTCAACTTTCTTT
CASKPQGGEFSTFF